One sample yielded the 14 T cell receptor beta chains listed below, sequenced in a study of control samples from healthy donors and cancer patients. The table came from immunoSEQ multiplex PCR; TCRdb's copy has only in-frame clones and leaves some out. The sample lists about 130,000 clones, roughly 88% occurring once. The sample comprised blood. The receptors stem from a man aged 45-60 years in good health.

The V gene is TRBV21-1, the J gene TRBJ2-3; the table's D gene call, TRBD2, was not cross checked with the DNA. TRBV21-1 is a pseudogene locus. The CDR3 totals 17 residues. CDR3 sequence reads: CASSLLSGRGDTDTQYF. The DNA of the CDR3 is TGTGCCAGCAGCTTGCTGTCAGGGCGGGGGGACACAGATACGCAGTATTTT.

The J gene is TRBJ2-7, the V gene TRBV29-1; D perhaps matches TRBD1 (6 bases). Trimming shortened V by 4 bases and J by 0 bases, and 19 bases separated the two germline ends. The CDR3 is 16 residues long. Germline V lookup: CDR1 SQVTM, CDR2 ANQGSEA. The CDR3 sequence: CSVVWGRQEFSYEQYF. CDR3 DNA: TGCAGCGTTGTTTGGGGGAGACAGGAGTTCTCCTACGAGCAGTACTTC.

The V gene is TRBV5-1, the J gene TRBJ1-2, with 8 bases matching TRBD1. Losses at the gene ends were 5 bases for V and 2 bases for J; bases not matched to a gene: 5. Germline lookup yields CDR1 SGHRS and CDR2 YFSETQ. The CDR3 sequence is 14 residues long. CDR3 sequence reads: CASRPDRANYGYTF. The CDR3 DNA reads TGCGCCAGCAGACCGGACAGGGCAAACTATGGCTACACCTTC.

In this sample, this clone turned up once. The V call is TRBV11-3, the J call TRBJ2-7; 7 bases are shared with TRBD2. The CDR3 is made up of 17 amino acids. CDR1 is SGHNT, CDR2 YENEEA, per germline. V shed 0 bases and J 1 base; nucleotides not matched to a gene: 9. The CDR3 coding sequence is TGTGCCAGCAGCTTAGAAGACCGGACTAGAGAATCCTACGAGCAGTACTTC. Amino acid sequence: CASSLEDRTRESYEQYF.

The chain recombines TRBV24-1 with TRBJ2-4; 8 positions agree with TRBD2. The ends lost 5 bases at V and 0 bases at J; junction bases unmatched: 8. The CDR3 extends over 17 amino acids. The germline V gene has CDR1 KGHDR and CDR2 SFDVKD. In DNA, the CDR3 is TGTGCCACCAGTGCTGCCGGGGGGGGGCTAGCCAAAAACATTCAGTACTTC. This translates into CATSAAGGGLAKNIQYF.

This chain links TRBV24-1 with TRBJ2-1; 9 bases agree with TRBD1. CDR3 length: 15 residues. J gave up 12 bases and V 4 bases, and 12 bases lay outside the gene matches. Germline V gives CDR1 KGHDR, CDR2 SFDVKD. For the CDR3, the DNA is TGTGCCACCAGTGAACCCTGGACAGGGGTGAGTGGGCAGTTCTTC. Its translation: CATSEPWTGVSGQFF.

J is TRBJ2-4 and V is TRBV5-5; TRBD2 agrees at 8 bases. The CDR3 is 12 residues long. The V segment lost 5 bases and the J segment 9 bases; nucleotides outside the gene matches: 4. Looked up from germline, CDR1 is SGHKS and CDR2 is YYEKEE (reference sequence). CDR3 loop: CASRGTSGIQYF. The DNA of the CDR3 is TGTGCCAGCAGAGGGACTAGTGGCATTCAGTACTTC.

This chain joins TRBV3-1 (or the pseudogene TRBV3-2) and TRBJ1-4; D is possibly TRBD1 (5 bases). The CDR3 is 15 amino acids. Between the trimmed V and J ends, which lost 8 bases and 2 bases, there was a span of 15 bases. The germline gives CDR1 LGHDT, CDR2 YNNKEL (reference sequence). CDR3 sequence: CASPPRGWTNEKLFF. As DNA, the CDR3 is TGTGCCAGCCCCCCACGGGGGTGGACTAATGAAAAACTGTTTTTT.

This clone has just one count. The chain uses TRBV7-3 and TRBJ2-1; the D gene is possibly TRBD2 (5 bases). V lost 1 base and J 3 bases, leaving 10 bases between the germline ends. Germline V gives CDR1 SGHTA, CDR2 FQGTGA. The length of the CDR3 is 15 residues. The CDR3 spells CASSLNGDYYNEQFF. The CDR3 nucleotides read TGTGCCAGCAGCTTAAATGGAGACTACTACAATGAGCAGTTCTTC.

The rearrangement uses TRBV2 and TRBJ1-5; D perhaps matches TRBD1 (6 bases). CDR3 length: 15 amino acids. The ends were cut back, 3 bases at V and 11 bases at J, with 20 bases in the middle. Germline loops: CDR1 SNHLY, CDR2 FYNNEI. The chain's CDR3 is CASSERTVSMGSQHF. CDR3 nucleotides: TGTGCCAGCAGTGAGCGGACAGTTTCTATGGGGTCCCAGCATTTT.

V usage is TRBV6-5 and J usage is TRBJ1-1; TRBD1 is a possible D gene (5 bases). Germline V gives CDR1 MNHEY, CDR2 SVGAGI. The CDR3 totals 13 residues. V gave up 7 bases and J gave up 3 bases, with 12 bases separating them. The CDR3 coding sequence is TGTGCCAGCAAAGTGACAGTAGACACTGAAGCTTTCTTT. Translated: CASKVTVDTEAFF.

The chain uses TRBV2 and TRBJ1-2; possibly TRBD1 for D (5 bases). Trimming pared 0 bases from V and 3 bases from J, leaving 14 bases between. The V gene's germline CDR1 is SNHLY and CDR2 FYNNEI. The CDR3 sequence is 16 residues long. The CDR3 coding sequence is TGTGCCAGCAGTGAAGCGGGGTCAGGGTATGACTATGGCTACACCTTC. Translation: CASSEAGSGYDYGYTF.

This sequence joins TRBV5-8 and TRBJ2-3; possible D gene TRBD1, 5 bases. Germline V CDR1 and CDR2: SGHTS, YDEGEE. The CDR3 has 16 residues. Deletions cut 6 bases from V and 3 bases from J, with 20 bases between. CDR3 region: CASTRTLTVDTDTQYF. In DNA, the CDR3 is TGTGCCAGCACCAGAACGCTGACAGTAGATACAGATACGCAGTATTTT.

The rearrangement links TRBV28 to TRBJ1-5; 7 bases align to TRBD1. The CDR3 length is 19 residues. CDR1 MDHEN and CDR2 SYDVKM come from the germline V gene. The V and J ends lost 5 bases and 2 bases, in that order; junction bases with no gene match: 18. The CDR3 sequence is CASSTRQGLPRMGNQPQHF. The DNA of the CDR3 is TGTGCCAGCAGTACTCGACAGGGTTTACCACGAATGGGCAATCAGCCCCAGCATTTT.